A selection of T cell receptor beta chains follows, all from one sample in a study of blood T cell repertoires in COVID-19. Clones were sequenced by immunoSEQ multiplex PCR, and TCRdb holds only the in-frame ones, with some missing. The table records under 500,000 clones, around 89% of them present only once. Sequencing was carried out using PBMCs or T cells enriched from blood (not recorded which). The receptor set was obtained from a man aged 25 to 40 who had recovered from COVID-19. The CDR3 runs from the conserved cysteine through the conserved F or W. A D gene is named only where the DNA matches it firmly. Clone size, where shown, is once, few, many, or a class for clones that have expanded.

NA	TRBJ1-1	TRBV29-1	NA	TGCAGCGTTGGGTCCAGGGCGGCCACTGAAGCTTTCTTT	CSVGSRAATEAFF
NA	TRBJ1-5	TRBV12-5	NA	TGTGCTAGTGGTTTGGCAGGGCAGGGTCAGCCCCAGCATTTT	CASGLAGQGQPQHF
once	TRBJ2-3	TRBV7-9	TRBD1	TGTGCCAGCAGCACCCGGACAGGGACAGATACGCAGTATTTT	CASSTRTGTDTQYF
NA	TRBJ1-4	TRBV30	NA	TGTGCCTGGAGTAAAATAAAGGGGACTAATGAAAAACTGTTTTTT	CAWSKIKGTNEKLFF
NA	TRBJ2-2	TRBV19	NA	TGTGCCAGTAGTGTGCAGGGGCCTCCCCTCACCGGGGAGCTGTTTTTT	CASSVQGPPLTGELFF
NA	TRBJ2-7	TRBV4-1	TRBD2	TGCGCCAGCAGCCAAGTAGGGACTAGGAGCTCCTACGAGCAGTACTTC	CASSQVGTRSSYEQYF
NA	TRBJ1-5	TRBV5-1	NA	TGCGCCAGCAGCTCGGAGGGGAATAGCAATCAGCCCCAGCATTTT	CASSSEGNSNQPQHF
NA	TRBJ2-2	TRBV2	NA	TGTGCCAGCGGCCTGGGGGGAGACGGAACCGGGGAGCTGTTTTTT	CASGLGGDGTGELFF
NA	TRBJ1-1	TRBV3-1/TRBV3-2	NA	TGTGCCAGCAGCCTCAGGGTCGGGAACACTGAAGCTTTCTTT	CASSLRVGNTEAFF
once	TRBJ1-2	TRBV4-1	NA	TGCGCCAGCAGCCAAGGTGAGGGCGAAGTCAACTATGGCTACACCTTC	CASSQGEGEVNYGYTF
NA	TRBJ2-7	TRBV4-1	TRBD1	TGCGCCAGCAGCCCGAGGGGGAGGACAGGGGGTCGTTACGAGCAGTACTTC	CASSPRGRTGGRYEQYF
once	TRBJ2-1	TRBV9	NA	TGTGCCAGCAGTGGGCCGAACTCCTACAATGAGCAGTTCTTC	CASSGPNSYNEQFF
NA	TRBJ1-3	TRBV3-1/TRBV3-2	TRBD1	TGTGCCAGCAGCCTTACTGGGACAGCCTCTGGAAACACCATATATTTT	CASSLTGTASGNTIYF
NA	TRBJ1-1	TRBV19	NA	TGTGCCAGTAGTATAAGCTGGGAGGGAACCACTGAAGCTTTCTTT	CASSISWEGTTEAFF
NA	TRBJ2-2	TRBV7-2	NA	TGTGCCAGCAGCTTAGCAGGAGGGAACACCGGGGAGCTGTTTTTT	CASSLAGGNTGELFF
NA	TRBJ2-1	TRBV7-9	TRBD2	TGTGCCAGCAGTCTCGGACTAGCGAGTAGCAAGATATACAATGAGCAGTTCTTC	CASSLGLASSKIYNEQFF
NA	TRBJ2-7	TRBV5-1	TRBD2	TGCGCCAGCAGCCCGGGACTAGCGGACCCCTCCTACGAGCAGTACTTC	CASSPGLADPSYEQYF
NA	TRBJ1-5	TRBV19	TRBD1	TGTGCCAGTAGTGGTCAGGGGGGCAATCAGCCCCAGCATTTT	CASSGQGGNQPQHF
NA	TRBJ1-1	TRBV19	NA	TGTGCCAGTAGCCGCCTGGGGGCGAACACTGAAGCTTTCTTT	CASSRLGANTEAFF
NA	TRBJ2-7	TRBV3-1/TRBV3-2	TRBD2	TGTGCCAGCAGCCAAGAGGCGGGAGGTGGCTACGAGCAGTACTTC	CASSQEAGGGYEQYF
NA	TRBJ2-3	TRBV7-9	NA	TGTGCCAGCAGCTTACCCCAGGCAGATACGCAGTATTTT	CASSLPQADTQYF
NA	TRBJ2-2	TRBV30	TRBD2	TGTGCCTGGAGTCCGTATAGCGGGGGGAACACCGGGGAGCTGTTTTTT	CAWSPYSGGNTGELFF
NA	TRBJ1-2	TRBV25-1	TRBD1	TGTGCCAGCAGTGAACGGGCAGGGGGGATGGGCTACACCTTC	CASSERAGGMGYTF
NA	TRBJ1-1	TRBV5-1	TRBD1	TGCGCCAGCAGCTTGGCTGGACAGGGAGAAGCTTTCTTT	CASSLAGQGEAFF
NA	TRBJ2-1	TRBV3-1/TRBV3-2	TRBD2	TGTGCCACTACCCCCTCTCAAGCGGGAGGGTATGATGAGCAGTTCTTC	CATTPSQAGGYDEQFF
NA	TRBJ1-4	TRBV7-9	TRBD1	TGTGCCAGCAGCCCGCCTATGGGACAGTCAAACGAAAAACTGTTTTTT	CASSPPMGQSNEKLFF
few	TRBJ1-5	TRBV12-3/TRBV12-4	NA	TGTGCCAGCAGGGGGGGAAGAGGGCAGCCCCAGCATTTT	CASRGGRGQPQHF
NA	TRBJ2-5	TRBV11-2	NA	TGTGCCAGCAGCTTAGGTCCTACAGGTTGGGAGACCCAGTACTTC	CASSLGPTGWETQYF
NA	TRBJ1-1	TRBV4-1	TRBD1	TGCGCCAGCAGCCAAGATCAATATGGGACAGGGCCCGCTGAAGCTTTCTTT	CASSQDQYGTGPAEAFF
NA	TRBJ1-3	TRBV4-1	NA	TGCGCCAGCAGCCAAGCTCCTGGAAACACCATATATTTT	CASSQAPGNTIYF
NA	TRBJ1-3	TRBV7-2	NA	TGTGCCAGCAGCTTAGGCCAGGCTGGAAACACCATATATTTT	CASSLGQAGNTIYF
NA	TRBJ1-6	TRBV12-5	NA	TGTGCTAGTGGTTTGGGGCAGGGCACTTCACCCCTCCACTTT	CASGLGQGTSPLHF
NA	TRBJ1-5	TRBV4-1	NA	TGCGCCAGCAGCCCACGGGACTCCTCTCAGCCCCAGCATTTT	CASSPRDSSQPQHF